A selection of T cell receptor beta chains follows, all from one sample in a study of cytomegalovirus exposure and HLA in healthy donors. Here immunoSEQ multiplex PCR was the method, and the copy in TCRdb shows in-frame clones only, minus some. The sample consists of about 170,000 clones, about 82% of them appearing once. The sample taken for sequencing was PBMCs. The origin of the receptors is a female donor in good health and CMV-seronegative. Each CDR3 is given with its conserved first and last residue.

TRBV9	TRBJ2-7	CASSVDVGRGSYEQYF
TRBV9	TRBJ2-3	CASSHQSSPPSGRFADTQYF
TRBV6-5	TRBJ1-2	CASSYSRDGYGYTF
TRBV19	TRBJ1-5	CASSIARSVSNQPQHF
TRBV6-5	TRBJ2-4	CASRETGPGKNSQYF
TRBV28	TRBJ2-3	CASSFSGLAGTSGGTDTQYF
TRBV27	TRBJ2-2	CASSLDRGNTGELFF
TRBV11-2	TRBJ2-7	CASSLGTSGYSYEQYF
TRBV4-3	TRBJ2-4	CASSQEGGYSSADLAKNSQYF
TRBV7-6	TRBJ2-1	CASSWAQGSSSYNEQFF
TRBV7-9	TRBJ2-7	CASSPGLPLHEQYF
TRBV2	TRBJ2-3	CASQTSGGLSTDTQYF
TRBV28	TRBJ2-7	CASSVYKVRGEQYF
TRBV29-1	TRBJ1-1	CSGELNTEAFF
TRBV5-1	TRBJ2-3	CASTPRAGSTDTQYF
TRBV14	TRBJ2-2	CASSQNLRGTGELFF
TRBV7-2	TRBJ2-7	CASSLDAGLEQYF
TRBV27	TRBJ2-7	CASSPAIPYEQYF